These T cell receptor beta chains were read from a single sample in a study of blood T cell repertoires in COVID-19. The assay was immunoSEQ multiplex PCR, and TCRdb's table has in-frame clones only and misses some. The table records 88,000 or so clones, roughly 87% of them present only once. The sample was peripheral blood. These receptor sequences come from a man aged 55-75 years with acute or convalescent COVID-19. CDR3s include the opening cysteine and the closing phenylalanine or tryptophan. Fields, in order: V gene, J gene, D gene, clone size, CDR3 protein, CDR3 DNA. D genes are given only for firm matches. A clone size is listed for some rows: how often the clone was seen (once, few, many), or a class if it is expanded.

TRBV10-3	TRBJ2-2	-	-	CAISLLPPDTGELFF	TGTGCCATCAGCTTACTCCCTCCGGACACCGGGGAGCTGTTTTTT
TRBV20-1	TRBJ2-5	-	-	CSARQETQYF	TGCAGTGCCCGCCAAGAGACCCAGTACTTC
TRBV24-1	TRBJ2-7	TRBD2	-	CATSDFRYCVPGTSGNHEQYF	TGTGCCACCAGTGATTTCCGATATTGCGTCCCGGGGACTAGCGGGAACCACGAGCAGTACTTC
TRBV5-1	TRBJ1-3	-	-	CASSSSNRESGTIYF	TGCGCCAGCAGCTCCTCAAACAGGGAGTCGGGGACCATATATTTT
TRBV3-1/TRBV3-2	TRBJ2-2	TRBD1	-	CASSRQGGTGELFF	TGTGCCAGCAGCCGACAGGGGGGCACCGGGGAGCTGTTTTTT
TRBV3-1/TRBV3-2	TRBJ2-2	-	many	CASSSQANTGELFF	TGTGCCAGCAGCTCTCAGGCGAACACCGGGGAGCTGTTTTTT
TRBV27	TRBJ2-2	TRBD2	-	CASSLWTSGGELFF	TGTGCCAGCAGTTTATGGACTAGCGGGGGGGAGCTGTTTTTT
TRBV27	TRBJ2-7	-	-	CASSRGYEQYF	TGTGCCAGCAGTCGCGGGTACGAGCAGTACTTC
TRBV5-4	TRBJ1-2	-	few	CASGVRDYGYTF	TGTGCCAGTGGAGTCAGGGACTATGGCTACACCTTC
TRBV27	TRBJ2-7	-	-	CASSPLQGAYEQYF	TGTGCCAGCAGTCCACTACAGGGAGCATACGAGCAGTACTTC
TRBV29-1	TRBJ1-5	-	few	CSAGLVRGQPQHF	TGCAGCGCCGGACTGGTGCGGGGTCAGCCCCAGCATTTT
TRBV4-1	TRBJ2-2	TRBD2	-	CASRGRAGGPGELFF	TGCGCCAGCAGGGGTCGGGCGGGAGGGCCGGGGGAGCTGTTTTTT
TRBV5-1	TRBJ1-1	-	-	CASSLEGQGHTEAFF	TGCGCCAGCAGCTTGGAAGGGCAGGGGCACACTGAAGCTTTCTTT
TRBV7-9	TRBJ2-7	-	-	CASSLSPSSYEQYF	TGTGCCAGCAGCTTAAGCCCGAGCTCCTACGAGCAGTACTTC
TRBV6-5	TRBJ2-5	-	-	CASASGEPEEETQYF	TGTGCCAGCGCAAGCGGAGAGCCTGAGGAAGAGACCCAGTACTTC
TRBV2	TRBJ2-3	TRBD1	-	CASSQDRGRTDTQYF	TGTGCCAGCAGTCAAGACAGGGGCCGCACAGATACGCAGTATTTT
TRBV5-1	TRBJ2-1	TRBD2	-	CASSLIVSGGVINEQFF	TGCGCCAGCAGCTTAATCGTATCGGGAGGGGTTATAAATGAGCAGTTCTTC
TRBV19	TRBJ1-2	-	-	CASSARVGTTYGYTF	TGTGCCAGTAGTGCCCGCGTGGGGACAACCTATGGCTACACCTTC
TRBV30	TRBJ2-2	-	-	CAWSVIQGPSGELFF	TGTGCCTGGAGTGTGATTCAGGGGCCCTCCGGGGAGCTGTTTTTT
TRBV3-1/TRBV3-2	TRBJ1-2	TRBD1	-	CASSQGDRGPYGYTF	TGTGCCAGCAGCCAGGGGGACAGGGGACCGTATGGCTACACCTTC
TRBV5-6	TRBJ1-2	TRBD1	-	CASSSQGVGGYTF	TGTGCCAGCAGCTCTCAGGGGGTTGGTGGCTACACCTTC
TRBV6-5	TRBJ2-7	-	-	CATTLRGSYEQYF	TGTGCCACAACACTCAGGGGATCCTACGAGCAGTACTTC
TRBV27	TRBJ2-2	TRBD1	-	CASSTRTGNTGELFF	TGTGCCAGCAGTACCCGGACAGGGAACACCGGGGAGCTGTTTTTT
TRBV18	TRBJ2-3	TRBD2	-	CASSAGTTHDTQYF	TGTGCCAGCTCAGCCGGGACTACTCACGATACGCAGTATTTT
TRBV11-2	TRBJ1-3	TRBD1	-	CASSFSGTEVNTIYF	TGTGCCAGCAGCTTCTCCGGGACAGAAGTTAACACCATATATTTT
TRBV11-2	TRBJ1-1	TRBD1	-	CASSQDRVGVNTEAFF	TGTGCCAGCAGCCAAGACAGGGTTGGTGTGAACACTGAAGCTTTCTTT
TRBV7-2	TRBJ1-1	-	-	CASSLAYPRGTEAFF	TGTGCCAGCAGCTTAGCGTACCCTAGGGGGACTGAAGCTTTCTTT
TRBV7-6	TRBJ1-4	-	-	CASSLANRVGEKLFF	TGTGCCAGCAGCTTAGCGAACAGGGTGGGTGAAAAACTGTTTTTT
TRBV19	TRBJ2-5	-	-	CASRRSQETQYF	TGTGCCAGTAGACGGAGCCAAGAGACCCAGTACTTC
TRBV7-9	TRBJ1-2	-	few	CASSRQPNYGYTF	TGTGCCAGCAGCCGACAGCCTAACTATGGCTACACCTTC
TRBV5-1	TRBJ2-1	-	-	CASSLDTGTRDLF	TGCGCCAGCAGCTTGGATACAGGCACCCGCGACCTCTTC
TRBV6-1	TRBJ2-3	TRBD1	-	CASSEVKGGIGTDTQYF	TGTGCCAGCAGTGAAGTGAAAGGGGGCATTGGCACAGATACGCAGTATTTT
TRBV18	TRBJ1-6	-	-	CASSRGQGSPLHF	TGTGCCAGCTCCAGGGGCCAGGGTTCACCCCTCCACTTT
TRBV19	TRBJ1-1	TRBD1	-	CASSIGKQGSTEAFF	TGTGCCAGTAGTATAGGGAAACAGGGGAGCACTGAAGCTTTCTTT
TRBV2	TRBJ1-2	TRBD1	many	CASSAQGAYGYTF	TGTGCCAGCAGTGCTCAGGGGGCCTATGGCTACACCTTC
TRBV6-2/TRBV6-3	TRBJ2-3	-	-	CASSYASASTDTQYF	TGTGCCAGCAGTTACGCTAGCGCTAGCACAGATACGCAGTATTTT
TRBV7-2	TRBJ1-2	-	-	CASKEIGGSGYGYTF	TGTGCCAGCAAAGAGATAGGAGGGAGCGGGTATGGCTACACCTTC
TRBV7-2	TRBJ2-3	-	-	CASSVAVNTDTQYF	TGTGCCAGCAGCGTGGCAGTTAACACAGATACGCAGTATTTT
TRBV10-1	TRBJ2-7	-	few	CASSDALPGFPYEQYF	TGCGCCAGCAGTGATGCCTTACCAGGGTTCCCCTACGAGCAGTACTTC
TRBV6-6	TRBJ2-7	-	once	CASSQPGYEQYF	TGTGCCAGCAGTCAACCAGGATACGAGCAGTACTTC
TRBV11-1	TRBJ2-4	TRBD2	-	CASSLAIAGGRAKNIQYF	TGTGCCAGCAGCTTAGCAATAGCGGGAGGGCGAGCCAAAAACATTCAGTACTTC
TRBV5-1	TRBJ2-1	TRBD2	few	CASRTSGGASYNEQFF	TGCGCCAGCCGGACTAGCGGGGGGGCGTCATACAATGAGCAGTTCTTC